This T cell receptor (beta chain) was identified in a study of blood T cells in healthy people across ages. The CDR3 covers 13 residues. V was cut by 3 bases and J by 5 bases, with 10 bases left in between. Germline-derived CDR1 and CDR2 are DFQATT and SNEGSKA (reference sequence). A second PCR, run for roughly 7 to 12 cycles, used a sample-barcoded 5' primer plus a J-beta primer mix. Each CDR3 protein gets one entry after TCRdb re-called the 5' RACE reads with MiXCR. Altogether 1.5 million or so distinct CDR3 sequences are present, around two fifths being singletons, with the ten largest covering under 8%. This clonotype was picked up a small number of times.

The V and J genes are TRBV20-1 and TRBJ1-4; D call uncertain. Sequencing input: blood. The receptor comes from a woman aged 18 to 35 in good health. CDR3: CSASSPTNEKLFF. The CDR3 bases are TGCAGTGCTAGCTCCCCCACCAATGAAAAACTGTTTTTT.